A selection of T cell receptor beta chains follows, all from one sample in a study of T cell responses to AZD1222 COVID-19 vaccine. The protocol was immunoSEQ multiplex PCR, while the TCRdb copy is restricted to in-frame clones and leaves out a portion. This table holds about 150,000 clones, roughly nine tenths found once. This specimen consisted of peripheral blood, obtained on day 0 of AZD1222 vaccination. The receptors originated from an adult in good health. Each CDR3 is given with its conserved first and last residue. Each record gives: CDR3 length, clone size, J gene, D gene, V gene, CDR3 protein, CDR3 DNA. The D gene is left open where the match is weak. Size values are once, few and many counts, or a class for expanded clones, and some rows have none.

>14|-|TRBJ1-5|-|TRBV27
CASGVRGMGQPQHF
TGTGCCAGCGGGGTCCGAGGGATGGGGCAGCCCCAGCATTTT
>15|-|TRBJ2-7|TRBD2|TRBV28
CASSFSERDSYEQYF
TGTGCCAGCAGTTTTTCCGAGCGGGACTCCTACGAGCAGTACTTC
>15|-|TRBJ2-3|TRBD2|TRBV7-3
CASSSGLAIADTQYF
TGTGCCAGCAGTTCGGGACTAGCAATAGCGGATACGCAGTATTTT
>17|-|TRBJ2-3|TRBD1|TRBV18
CASSPTITGQNTDTQYF
TGTGCCAGCTCACCCACCATTACGGGACAGAACACAGATACGCAGTATTTT
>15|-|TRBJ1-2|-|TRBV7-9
CASSGTALANYGYTF
TGTGCCAGCAGCGGGACCGCATTAGCTAACTATGGCTACACCTTC
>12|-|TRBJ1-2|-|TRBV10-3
CAISEEQGGYTF
TGTGCCATCAGTGAGGAACAGGGTGGCTACACCTTC
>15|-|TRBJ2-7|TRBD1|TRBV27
CASSWTGDPTYEQYF
TGTGCCAGCAGTTGGACAGGCGACCCAACCTACGAGCAGTACTTC
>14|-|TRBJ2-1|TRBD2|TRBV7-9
CASSLLAGDNEQFF
TGTGCCAGCAGCTTACTAGCGGGAGACAATGAGCAGTTCTTC
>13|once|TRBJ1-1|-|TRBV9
CASSGPGISEAFF
TGTGCCAGCAGCGGCCCCGGGATCTCTGAAGCTTTCTTT
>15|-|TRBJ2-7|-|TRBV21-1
CASRDTGFYLNEQYF
TGTGCCAGCAGGGACACCGGGTTCTACCTTAACGAGCAGTACTTC
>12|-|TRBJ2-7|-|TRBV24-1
CATSADSYEQYF
TGTGCCACCAGTGCTGACAGTTACGAGCAGTACTTC
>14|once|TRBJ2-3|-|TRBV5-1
CASSSDPGASTQYF
TGCGCCAGCAGCTCCGATCCGGGGGCCTCAACGCAGTATTTT
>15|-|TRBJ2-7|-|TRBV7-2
CASSLSRQGGYEQYF
TGTGCCAGCAGCTTATCGCGACAGGGAGGATACGAGCAGTACTTC
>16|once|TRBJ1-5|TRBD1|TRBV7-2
CASSIRLRQGDQPQHF
TGTGCCAGCAGTATTAGACTCCGACAGGGAGATCAGCCCCAGCATTTT
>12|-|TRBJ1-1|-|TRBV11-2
CASSFGGTEAFF
TGTGCCAGCAGCTTCGGGGGCACTGAAGCTTTCTTT
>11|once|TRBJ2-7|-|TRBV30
CAWSVAHEQYF
TGTGCCTGGAGTGTTGCACACGAGCAGTACTTC
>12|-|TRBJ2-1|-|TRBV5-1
CASSLRGDEQFF
TGCGCCAGCAGCCTCCGGGGAGATGAGCAGTTCTTC
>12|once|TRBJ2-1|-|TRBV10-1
CASSEGVTKQFF
TGCGCCAGCAGTGAGGGGGTGACCAAGCAGTTCTTC
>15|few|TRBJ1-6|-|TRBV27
CASSPTLGESSPLHF
TGTGCCAGCAGCCCAACGTTGGGGGAAAGTTCACCCCTCCACTTT
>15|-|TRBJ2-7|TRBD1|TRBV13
CASSPGTEVTYEQYF
TGTGCCAGCAGCCCCGGGACAGAAGTAACCTACGAGCAGTACTTC
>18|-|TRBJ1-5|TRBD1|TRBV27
CASSRRLGDSYSNQPQHF
TGTGCCAGCAGTCGTAGGCTCGGGGACAGCTATAGCAATCAGCCCCAGCATTTT
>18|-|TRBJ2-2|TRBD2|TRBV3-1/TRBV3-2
CASSQVLLAGGNTGELFF
TGTGCCAGCAGCCAAGTCCTACTAGCGGGAGGGAACACCGGGGAGCTGTTTTTT
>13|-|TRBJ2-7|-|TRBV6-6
CASRVGGPDEQYF
TGTGCCAGCAGAGTCGGGGGTCCCGACGAGCAGTACTTC
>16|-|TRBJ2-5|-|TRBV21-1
CASIPPGLAGKETQYF
TGTGCCAGCATACCCCCAGGACTAGCGGGGAAAGAGACCCAGTACTTC
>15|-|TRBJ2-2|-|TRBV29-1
CSVGFHLSNTGELFF
TGCAGCGTGGGTTTTCACCTTTCGAACACCGGGGAGCTGTTTTTT
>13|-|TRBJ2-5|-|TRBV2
CASSVWRGETQYF
TGTGCCAGCAGCGTCTGGAGAGGGGAGACCCAGTACTTC
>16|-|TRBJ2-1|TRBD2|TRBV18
CASSPFTSGRANEQFF
TGTGCCAGCTCACCCTTTACTAGCGGGAGGGCCAATGAGCAGTTCTTC
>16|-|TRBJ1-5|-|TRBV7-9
CASSPSGETSNQPQHF
TGTGCCAGCAGCCCCAGCGGTGAGACGAGCAATCAGCCCCAGCATTTT
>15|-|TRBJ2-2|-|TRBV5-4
CASSLRWERTGELFF
TGTGCCAGCAGCTTGAGATGGGAGCGGACCGGGGAGCTGTTTTTT
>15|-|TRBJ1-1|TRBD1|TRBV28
CASRTMGQGGTEAFF
TGTGCCAGCAGGACCATGGGACAGGGTGGCACTGAAGCTTTCTTT
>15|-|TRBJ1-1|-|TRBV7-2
CASSSLGGANTEAFF
TGTGCCAGCAGCTCCCTAGGGGGGGCGAACACTGAAGCTTTCTTT
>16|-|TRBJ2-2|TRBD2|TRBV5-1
CASRPPGLAGTGELFF
TGCGCCAGCAGGCCTCCGGGACTAGCGGGGACCGGGGAGCTGTTTTTT
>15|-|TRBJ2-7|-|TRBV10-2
CASRVPGKSSYEQYF
TGCGCCAGCAGGGTACCCGGGAAAAGCTCCTACGAGCAGTACTTC
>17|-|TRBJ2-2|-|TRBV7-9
CASSLPTRGVNTGELFF
TGTGCCAGCAGCTTACCTACTAGGGGTGTGAACACCGGGGAGCTGTTTTTT
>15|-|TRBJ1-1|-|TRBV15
CATSRTRLGNTEAFF
TGTGCCACCAGCAGAACAAGGTTAGGGAACACTGAAGCTTTCTTT
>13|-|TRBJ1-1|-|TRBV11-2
CASSLSRDTEAFF
TGTGCCAGCAGCTTAAGCCGAGACACTGAAGCTTTCTTT
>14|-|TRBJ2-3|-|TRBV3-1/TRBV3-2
CASSQAISTDTQYF
TGTGCCAGCAGCCAAGCAATTAGCACAGATACGCAGTATTTT
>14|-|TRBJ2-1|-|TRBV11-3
CASRGRSSYNEQFF
TGTGCCAGCCGGGGCAGAAGCTCCTACAATGAGCAGTTCTTC
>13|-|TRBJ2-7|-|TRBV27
CASSPSDSYEQYF
TGTGCCAGCAGCCCCAGCGATTCCTACGAGCAGTACTTC
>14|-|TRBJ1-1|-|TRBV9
CASSVGGAVTEAFF
TGTGCCAGCAGCGTAGGAGGGGCGGTCACTGAAGCTTTCTTT
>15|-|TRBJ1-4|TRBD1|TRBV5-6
CASSHRGLVNEKLFF
TGTGCCAGCAGCCACAGGGGGCTAGTTAATGAAAAACTGTTTTTT
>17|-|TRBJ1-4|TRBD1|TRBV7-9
CASSSWTGAATNEKLFF
TGTGCCAGCAGCTCCTGGACAGGGGCTGCAACTAATGAAAAACTGTTTTTT
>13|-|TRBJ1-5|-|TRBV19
CAGSKDINQPQHF
TGTGCCGGTAGCAAGGACATAAATCAGCCCCAGCATTTT
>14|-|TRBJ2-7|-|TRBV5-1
CASSLGGVAYEQYF
TGCGCCAGCAGCTTGGGGGGAGTGGCGTACGAGCAGTACTTC
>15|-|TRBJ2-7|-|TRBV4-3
CASSQEFQGRYEQYF
TGCGCCAGCAGCCAAGAATTCCAGGGGAGATACGAGCAGTACTTC
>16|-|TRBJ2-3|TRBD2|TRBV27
CATAFPGTRGTDTQYF
TGTGCCACAGCGTTCCCCGGGACTAGGGGCACAGATACGCAGTATTTT
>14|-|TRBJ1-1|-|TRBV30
CAWSMPRVNTEAFF
TGTGCCTGGAGCATGCCCAGGGTTAACACTGAAGCTTTCTTT